The source of this T cell receptor beta chain is a study of shared clonotypes between healthy human individuals. The deep-level immunoSEQ assay was used. Clones were read by immunoSEQ multiplex PCR, and TCRdb kept only the in-frame ones, dropping some. The table has about 1.5 million clones, 95% to 99% seen once. Germline lookup yields CDR1 WSHSY and CDR2 SAAADI. The CDR3 contains 14 residues. Trimming removed 7 bases from V and 2 bases from J; junction bases left unmatched: 4. Splitting the CD4+ cells yielded a CD45RA+ naive subset and a CD45RA-negative memory subset. Regarding this clone: What it recognizes is unknown. Other DNA variants within this sample encode the same CDR3.

Study-wide results and limits: It was the few donors that limited the genetic and exposure-history diversity represented. Across subsets, estimated richness was generally greater for naive than for memory populations.

This receptor was identified in a man aged 30-40 years in good health. The V and J genes are TRBV10-2 and TRBJ2-7; 11 nucleotides match TRBD2. The sequenced sample consisted of naive CD4+ T cells sorted from blood. This sample's subset: CD45RA+ positively selected. The CDR3 loop reads CASKLAGGTYEQYF. The CDR3 DNA is TGCGCCAGCAAGCTAGCGGGAGGAACCTACGAGCAGTACTTC.